The next 17 T cell receptor beta chains were all read from a single sample in a study of CD4 and CD8 cells across lung adenocarcinoma regions (dated by TCRdb to 2017 to 2018). Library generation was performed with PCR. Sequencing instrument: HiSeq X Ten. Clones were called with MiXCR by TCRdb after fastp trimmed the public reads at Q25, and only in-frame beta chains were retained. Each entry is one CDR3 protein sequence, shown with its most common DNA and genes. Across this sample there are 3,000 to 4,000 distinct CDR3 sequences, with 58% seen only once. The leading ten clones occupy 30% to 35% of the sample. Sequenced sample: CD4+ T cells from the center of a lung tumor. Read against the paper, the sample's cell subset or site label means: tumor center region. These receptors all come from a female donor with lung adenocarcinoma. The CD4 and CD8 labels of this study may be unreliable.

The chain employs TRBV10-1 and TRBJ2-2, with TRBD2 identical over 9 bases. There are 15 residues in the CDR3. The V and J ends lost 4 bases and 1 base, in that order; junction bases with no gene match: 1. Germline V CDR1 and CDR2: WNHNN, SYGVQD (reference sequence). The DNA of the CDR3 is TGCGCCAGCAGTGCTAGCGGGATGAACACCGGGGAGCTGTTTTTT. Amino acid sequence: CASSASGMNTGELFF.

Notes on this clonotype: A much larger clone differs by one base, so this may be a read error. The gene calls are TRBV6-5 and TRBJ2-1; perhaps TRBD1 as D (6 bases). Germline CDR1 MNHEY, CDR2 SVGAGI. V was trimmed by 2 bases and J by 10 bases, leaving 18 bases between them. The CDR3 spans 15 residues. The CDR3: CASSYDWQGPLEQFF. Written as DNA, the CDR3 is TGTGCCAGCAGTTACGATTGGCAGGGGCCCCTCGAGCAGTTCTTC.

This clonotype counts as medium-sized (0.01 to 0.1%). The J gene is TRBJ2-1, the V gene TRBV9, with 7 bases aligning to TRBD1. The junction had 9 bases not matched to a gene; V was cut back by 3 bases and J by 0 bases. The CDR3 is 17 residues long. Germline lookup yields CDR1 SGDLS and CDR2 YYNGEE. CDR3 nucleotides: TGTGCCAGCAGCGCCCGTCAGACAGGGTCCTCCTACAATGAGCAGTTCTTC. This codes for CASSARQTGSSYNEQFF.

This clonotype was counted a few times. The chain combines TRBV14 with TRBJ1-2; D gene unclear. The V and J ends lost 4 bases and 5 bases respectively, with 8 bases between them. In germline, CDR1 is SGHDN, CDR2 FVKESK. There are 12 residues in the CDR3. The CDR3 DNA is TGTGCCAGCAGCCCCGACAAGTATGGCTACACCTTC. Translating it yields CASSPDKYGYTF.

There are a few counts of this clonotype. This chain joins TRBV6-1 and TRBJ2-3; tentative D call: TRBD2 (6 bases). Germline V CDR1 and CDR2: MNHNS, SASEGT. This CDR3 is built from 14 residues. This CDR3 reads CAGSGASGTDTQYF. Here the CDR3 DNA reads TGTGCGGGCAGTGGGGCTAGCGGCACAGATACGCAGTATTTT.

The chain employs TRBV6-5 and TRBJ2-7; 10 bases are a match to TRBD2. Germline V lookup: CDR1 MNHEY, CDR2 SVGAGI. The CDR3 totals 14 residues. V dropped 4 bases and J dropped 2; count of bases not matched to a gene: 2. The CDR3 region has the DNA TGTGCCAGCAGTTTTGGGACTAGCGCCTACGAGCAGTACTTC. Protein product: CASSFGTSAYEQYF.

This clonotype has just a few counts. The chain couples TRBV20-1 to TRBJ2-1, with 13 bases lining up with TRBD2. Germline V gene data show CDR1 as DFQATT and CDR2 as SNEGSKA (reference sequence). V was clipped by 7 bases and J by 0 bases; unmatched bases: 12. The CDR3 spans 18 residues. CDR3 in DNA: TGCAGTGTTAATACCGGGACTAGCGGGAAAAGCTCCTACAATGAGCAGTTCTTC. Translation gives CSVNTGTSGKSSYNEQFF.

The chain uses TRBV4-1 and TRBJ1-1; D is undetermined. V was shortened by 3 bases and J by 0 bases, with 5 bases between the two germline ends. CDR1 is MGHRA, CDR2 YSYEKL, per germline. CDR3 length equals 13 residues. The CDR3 coding sequence is TGCGCCAGCAGCCACCCCCTGAACACTGAAGCTTTCTTT. This sequence encodes CASSHPLNTEAFF.

Worth noting for this clonotype: This CDR3 fails to terminate in the conserved phenylalanine or tryptophan, so it likely reflects a read error. It is unclear where the CDR3 begins or ends on the DNA, so no DNA is shown, and the CDR3 is as TCRdb lists it. The chain carries TRBV6-1 and TRBJ2-4; the tabulated D call, TRBD2, remains unverified against the DNA. The CDR3 region is 13 residues in length, termini included. CDR1 and CDR2 from the germline V gene are MNHNS and SASEGT. CDR3 region: CASSETSGLEPSY.

The chain employs TRBV7-8 and TRBJ2-5; TRBD1 matches at 7 bases. Losses at the gene ends were 5 bases for V and 11 bases for J; bases not matched to a gene: 17. Germline CDR1 reads SGHVS; CDR2 reads FQNEAQ. The CDR3 runs 15 residues. Here the CDR3 reads CASSPYAQGSDKQYF. The CDR3 nucleotides are TGTGCCAGCAGCCCCTACGCACAGGGGTCAGACAAGCAGTACTTC.

This chain joins TRBV6-1 and TRBJ2-1; a weak D match, TRBD2 (6 bases). The J call is in doubt because the DNA end fits TRBJ2-3 better. Germline V gives CDR1 MNHNS, CDR2 SASEGT. The CDR3 has 15 residues. The chain's CDR3 is CASSHQGGNTEAQYF. CDR3 in DNA: TGTGCCAGCAGCCACCAGGGAGGTAACACAGAGGCGCAGTATTTT.

The chain carries TRBV9 and TRBJ2-3, with a possible D match to TRBD1 (7 bases). CDR3 length: 16 amino acids. CDR1 and CDR2 (germline): SGDLS, YYNGEE. Trimming took 0 bases from V and 5 from J, leaving 16 bases between them. The DNA for the CDR3 is TGTGCCAGCAGCGTAGACCTGACAGGGAGGAGAGATACGCAGTATTTT. This sequence encodes CASSVDLTGRRDTQYF.

The J gene is TRBJ1-1, the V gene TRBV27; the D is unclear. The V gene lost 6 bases and the J gene lost 0 bases, with 14 bases spanning the gap. Germline CDR1 and CDR2: MNHEY and SMNVEV (reference sequence). The CDR3 spans 15 residues. The CDR3 loop is CASSKLEGMNTEAFF. CDR3 coding DNA: TGTGCCAGCAGCAAACTCGAGGGAATGAACACTGAAGCTTTCTTT.

V usage is TRBV3-1 and J usage is TRBJ2-5; 7 nucleotides line up with TRBD2. Near its end, the DNA agrees better with TRBJ2-3, so the J call may be wrong. Per the germline V gene, CDR1 is LGHDT and CDR2 is YNNKEL (reference sequence). The CDR3 is made up of 17 amino acids. This chain's CDR3 is CASSQERPGLTLDTQYF. The CDR3 coding sequence is TGTGCCAGCAGCCAAGAACGACCGGGACTAACACTAGATACGCAGTATTTT.

This clonotype qualifies as medium-sized (0.01 to 0.1%). The chain carries TRBV7-2 and TRBJ2-5, with D possibly called TRBD1 or TRBD2 (5 bases each). Germline V gives CDR1 SGHTA, CDR2 FQGNSA. Trimming removed 3 bases from V and 5 bases from J, with 19 bases in between. The CDR3 is 16 amino acids. The CDR3 is CASSFQGTSRAETQYF. The CDR3 coding sequence is TGTGCCAGCAGCTTCCAGGGCACTAGTCGGGCGGAGACCCAGTACTTC.

This clonotype was seen only once. The chain links TRBV15 to TRBJ2-4; D is perhaps TRBD1 (5 bases). CDR3 size: 12 residues. The germline V and J ends were trimmed by 4 bases and 9 bases, with 10 bases remaining between them. The germline CDR1 and CDR2 sequences are LNHNV and YYDKDF (reference sequence). The CDR3 is CATSTRDGIQYF. For the CDR3, the DNA is TGTGCCACCAGCACCAGGGATGGCATTCAGTACTTC.

This clonotype was counted a few times. This rearrangement joins TRBV7-2 to TRBJ1-5, with D uncertain. Trimming shortened V by 5 bases and J by 9 bases, and 17 bases separated the two germline ends. The CDR3 extends over 14 amino acids. Per germline, CDR1 SGHTA and CDR2 FQGNSA. CDR3 sequence: CASSPRTGGGPQHF. As DNA, the CDR3 is TGTGCCAGCAGCCCCAGGACGGGTGGCGGGCCCCAGCATTTT.